This T cell receptor beta chain came from a study of CD8+ T cells in alopecia areata. Across the whole study: Tofacitinib ran 6 to 18 months, followed by 6 months off drug. Study results and caveats: Affected scalp, especially in alopecia totalis/universalis, had a higher clonality than normal scalp did. Many expanded lesional clones persisted in scalp and blood during tofacitinib treatment.

cDNA serving as the sequencing template came from extracted, reverse transcribed RNA. Clones were read by immunoSEQ multiplex PCR, and TCRdb kept only the in-frame ones, dropping some. Among 150,000 to 200,000 clones listed, approximately 52% were seen once. On this clone: Its target is not known.

Treatment here: oral pan-JAK inhibitor, 5-10 mg twice daily. Those with alopecia areata gave lesional scalp punch biopsies and peripheral blood. V dropped 5 bases and J dropped 7 bases, with 9 bases sitting between them. This CDR3 has 11 residues. Germline V gene lookup returns CDR1 SNHLY and CDR2 FYNNEI. The receptor was isolated from a human donor with alopecia areata. The sequencing here drew on CD4+ T cells sorted from blood, taken at approximately week 60, from a patient treated with tofacitinib. The genes are TRBV2 and TRBJ2-7; D not certain. This chain's CDR3 is CASSQIAEQYF. In DNA form, the CDR3 reads TGTGCCAGCAGTCAGATCGCGGAGCAGTACTTC.